The 23 T cell receptor beta chains given below trace back to one sample, sequenced in a study of T cell responses to AZD1222 COVID-19 vaccine. Sequencing was performed with immunoSEQ multiplex PCR; in TCRdb, only in-frame clones are kept and a portion is missing. Among over 150,000 clones listed, 85% to 90% were seen once. The specimen was peripheral blood, collected on day 0 of AZD1222 vaccination. The source is an adult in good health.

This chain links TRBV15 with TRBJ1-1; D is uncertain. V shed 0 bases and J shed 8 bases, with 16 bases lying between them. This CDR3 is built from 15 residues. CDR1 is LNHNV and CDR2 is YYDKDF in the germline V gene (reference sequence). Here the CDR3 reads CATSREYAQRSEAFF. The CDR3 DNA follows: TGTGCCACCAGCAGAGAGTACGCTCAGCGGTCAGAAGCTTTCTTT.

This chain joins TRBV7-8 and TRBJ2-7; TRBD1 might be the D (5 bases). V was clipped by 1 base and J by 6 bases, with 13 bases between them. Germline V lookup: CDR1 SGHVS, CDR2 FQNEAQ. The CDR3 loop spans 14 amino acids. CDR3 sequence (DNA): TGTGCCAGCAGCTTAGAGGCAGGGCTGATCGAGCAGTACGTC. It translates to CASSLEAGLIEQYV.

As concerns this clone: Other DNA sequences of this sample code for an identical CDR3. The J gene is TRBJ2-3, the V gene TRBV6-4; 9 positions agree with TRBD2. V lost 4 bases and J lost 2; bases outside the gene matches: 1. The CDR3 consists of 14 residues. Germline loops: CDR1 MRHNA, CDR2 SNTAGT. The CDR3 DNA sequence: TGTGCCAGCAGTGGCGGGGGGGCCACAGATACGCAGTATTTT. This codes for CASSGGGATDTQYF.

This rearrangement joins TRBV2 to TRBJ2-7, with 7 nucleotides matching TRBD2. After removal of 3 bases from V and 3 bases from J, the junction contained 2 bases not matched to a gene. Germline lookup yields CDR1 SNHLY and CDR2 FYNNEI. CDR3 length: 13 amino acids. As DNA, the CDR3 is TGTGCCAGCAGTGAGTCGGGGGGCTACGAGCAGTACTTC. Residues: CASSESGGYEQYF.

In this sample, this clone turned up a few times. This chain connects TRBV5-1 to TRBJ2-7; 8 nucleotides match TRBD1. This CDR3 region has 13 residues. V lost 3 bases, J lost 5 bases, and 4 bases stayed unmatched. Germline V CDR1 and CDR2: SGHRS, YFSETQ. The DNA of the CDR3 is TGCGCCAGCAGCTCGGGACAGGCTGACGAGCAGTACTTC. This gives the protein CASSSGQADEQYF. Drawing the rest from reference TRBV5-1 and TRBJ2-7, the complete variable domain is KAGVTQTPRYLIKTRGQQVTLSCSPISGHRSVSWYQQTPGQGLQFLFEYFSETQRNKGNFPGRFSGRQFSNSRSEMNVSTLELGDSALYLCASSSGQADEQYFGPGTRLTVT.

V is TRBV7-9 and J is TRBJ1-6; no definite D call. The germline gives CDR1 SEHNR, CDR2 FQNEAQ (reference sequence). The CDR3 contains 16 residues. Trimming shortened V by 2 bases and J by 1 base, and 9 bases separated the two germline ends. CDR3 amino acids: CASSLSGGSYNSPLHF. The CDR3 DNA follows: TGTGCCAGCAGCTTATCCGGAGGTTCCTATAATTCACCCCTCCACTTT.

This clone was observed a handful of times. The chain uses TRBV6-6 and TRBJ1-6; tentative D call: TRBD1 (5 bases). There are 16 residues in the CDR3. The V gene's germline CDR1 is MNHNY and CDR2 SVGAGI (reference sequence). V gave up 5 bases and J gave up 6 bases, with 17 bases separating them. DNA of the CDR3: TGTGCCAGCAGTCGGGAGGGGATAGGCACTAATTCACCCCTCCACTTT. It yields the protein CASSREGIGTNSPLHF.

As regards this clone: One end of the junction does not line up with germline, which may come from a read error. The rearrangement joins TRBV15 to TRBJ2-2, with a weak D call TRBD2 (5 bases). Germline V gives CDR1 LNHNV, CDR2 YYDKDF (reference sequence). The CDR3 is 14 residues long. CDR3 in amino acids: CATGRGMETGELFF. The CDR3 bases are TGTGCCACCGGCAGAGGGATGGAAACCGGGGAGCTGTTTTTT.

This chain links TRBV5-4 with TRBJ2-3; D remains ambiguous. Looked up from germline, CDR1 is SGHNT and CDR2 is YYREEE (reference sequence). Trimming cost V 4 bases and J 5 bases, with 20 bases left between them. The CDR3 consists of 16 residues. The CDR3 bases are TGTGCCAGCAGCCCTTCCGTTTCGGCGTGGGGAGATACGCAGTATTTT. Encoded protein: CASSPSVSAWGDTQYF.

This clone has only one observation. The chain carries TRBV14 and TRBJ1-2, with D uncertain. The CDR3 has 11 amino acids. The V end lost 3 bases, the J end lost 11 bases, and 10 bases lay between the germline ends. Germline CDR1 is SGHDN and CDR2 is FVKESK. CDR3: CASSQGRGYTF. The CDR3 coding sequence is TGTGCCAGCAGCCAGGGCAGAGGGTACACCTTC.

The J gene is TRBJ1-1, the V gene TRBV6-5, with a tentative D call TRBD1 (6 bases). This CDR3 is built from 14 residues. V lost 10 bases and J 1 base, leaving 16 bases between the germline ends. CDR1 is MNHEY, CDR2 SVGAGI, per germline. DNA for the CDR3: TGTGCCACGCGTACAGGGAACGGGAACACTGAAGCTTTCTTT. Translating it yields CATRTGNGNTEAFF.

CDR3 in amino acids: CASSFNRTGDQPQHF. The CDR3, as DNA: TGTGCCAGCAGCTTTAACCGTACGGGGGATCAGCCCCAGCATTTT. This chain joins TRBV7-3 and TRBJ1-5; D may be TRBD1 (5 bases). The CDR3 has 15 residues. The germline V gene encodes CDR1 SGHTA and CDR2 FQGTGA. Trimming took 3 bases from V and 5 from J, leaving 14 bases between them.

This clone has a handful of counts. The V gene is TRBV27, the J gene TRBJ1-4; weak D call: TRBD1 (5 bases). Germline V CDR1 and CDR2: MNHEY, SMNVEV (reference sequence). The CDR3 covers 14 residues. Trimming took off 6 bases at V and 6 bases at J, with 14 bases between the two ends. The CDR3 DNA follows: TGTGCCAGCAGATCGACAGTACAAGATGAAAAACTGTTTTTT. Amino acids: CASRSTVQDEKLFF.

The chain recombines TRBV5-1 with TRBJ2-1; a possible D gene is TRBD1 (6 bases). Per germline, CDR1 SGHRS and CDR2 YFSETQ. The CDR3 sequence is 13 residues long. V lost 2 bases, J lost 5 bases, and 8 bases lay in between. The CDR3 reads CASSLRQDNEQFF. The CDR3 DNA reads as TGCGCCAGCAGCTTACGACAGGACAATGAGCAGTTCTTC.

The chain uses TRBV5-1 and TRBJ2-5; 13 bases match TRBD2. J was trimmed by 9 bases and V by 3 bases; bases with no gene match: 14. CDR1 SGHRS and CDR2 YFSETQ come from the germline V gene. The length of the CDR3 is 17 residues. CDR3 coding DNA: TGCGCCAGCAGCTCATCCACGACTAGCGGGGGGACGGGGGCCCAGTACTTC. Its protein is CASSSSTTSGGTGAQYF.

CDR3 residues: CASSSPGGPNYGYTF. The CDR3 coding sequence is TGTGCCAGCAGTTCCCCAGGGGGACCTAACTATGGCTACACCTTC. The chain couples TRBV28 to TRBJ1-2, with TRBD1 matching 7 bases. Germline loops: CDR1 MDHEN, CDR2 SYDVKM. V lost 4 bases to trimming and J lost 0 bases; unmatched junction nucleotides: 5. The CDR3 runs 15 residues.

V gene TRBV11-2 combines with J gene TRBJ1-4; 11 positions agree with TRBD1. There are 17 residues in the CDR3. Germline V lookup: CDR1 SGHAT, CDR2 FQNNGV. The V and J ends lost 1 base and 7 bases, in that order; junction bases with no gene match: 8. CDR3 nucleotides: TGTGCCAGCAGCTTAGTCGGGACAGGGGGGGTTGGTGAAAAACTGTTTTTT. Its protein product is CASSLVGTGGVGEKLFF.

J is TRBJ1-5 and V is TRBV30; 12 positions agree with TRBD1. CDR3 length: 18 amino acids. Germline CDR1 is GTSNPN and CDR2 is SVGIG (reference sequence). With 3 bases clipped from V and 0 bases from J, the junction kept 9 bases outside the gene matches. For the CDR3, the DNA is TGTGCCTGGAGGCCGGGGACAGGGGGCCCATATAGCAATCAGCCCCAGCATTTT. It is translated as CAWRPGTGGPYSNQPQHF.

V usage is TRBV18 and J usage is TRBJ1-3, with TRBD1 matching 9 bases. J was trimmed by 4 bases and V by 6 bases; bases with no gene match: 4. From germline, CDR1 is KGHSH and CDR2 LQKENI. The CDR3 has 14 amino acids. The CDR3 DNA sequence: TGTGCCAGCTCGCGGGGACAGGGAGGAAACACCATATATTTT. Amino acid sequence: CASSRGQGGNTIYF.

The table lists this clone with a count of one. The chain combines TRBV7-6 with TRBJ1-4; the D is unclear. V lost 1 base to trimming and J lost 10 bases, with 16 bases between them. This CDR3 has 15 amino acids. CDR1 SGHVS and CDR2 FNYEAQ come from the germline V gene. CDR3 sequence (DNA): TGTGCCAGCAGCTTAGACCCACCGGGAGACGGAAAACTGTTTTTT. Its translation is CASSLDPPGDGKLFF. Variable domain in full (rest from reference TRBV7-6 and TRBJ1-4): GAGVSQSPRYKVTKRGQDVALRCDPISGHVSLYWYRQALGQGPEFLTYFNYEAQQDKSGLPNDRFSAERPEGSISTLTIQRTEQRDSAMYRCASSLDPPGDGKLFFGSGTQLSVL.

This chain connects TRBV27 to TRBJ1-3; D is unresolved. CDR1 is MNHEY and CDR2 is SMNVEV in the germline V gene (reference sequence). This CDR3 has 16 amino acids. Trimming pared 4 bases from V and 0 bases from J, leaving 13 bases between. The DNA of the CDR3 is TGTGCCAGCAGTTCGGGCCAATGGAACTCTGGAAACACCATATATTTT. Protein: CASSSGQWNSGNTIYF.

A single count supports this clone. The chain recombines TRBV19 with TRBJ1-6; 12 nucleotides agree with TRBD1. The germline gives CDR1 LNHDA, CDR2 SQIVND (reference sequence). This CDR3 spans 16 amino acids. After removal of 6 bases from V and 4 bases from J, the junction contained 4 bases not matched to a gene. DNA for the CDR3: TGTGCCAGTAGGGGACAGGGGGCGCCGTATAATTCACCCCTCCACTTT. It specifies CASRGQGAPYNSPLHF.

This chain connects TRBV11-2 to TRBJ1-3; D is unresolved. Trimming took 1 base from V and 8 from J, leaving 6 bases between them. CDR1 is SGHAT and CDR2 is FQNNGV in the germline V gene. The CDR3 spans 12 residues. The CDR3 DNA sequence: TGTGCCAGCAGCTTAGTGGCTCACACCATATATTTT. Encoded protein: CASSLVAHTIYF. The whole variable domain, remainder taken from reference TRBV11-2 and TRBJ1-3, is EAGVAQSPRYKIIEKRQSVAFWCNPISGHATLYWYQQILGQGPKLLIQFQNNGVVDDSQLPKDRFSAERLKGVDSTLKIQPAKLEDSAVYLCASSLVAHTIYFGEGSWLTVV.